The clone carrying this T cell receptor (beta chain) was seen more than once but under ten times. The antigen is not known. The CDR3 has 16 residues. Trimming left V 9 bases short and J 6 bases short, with 26 bases between. Germline lookup yields CDR1 SGHNT and CDR2 YYREEE (reference sequence). TCRB transcripts that were expressed got sequenced, as all of the isolated RNA had been reverse transcribed. The data were produced by immunoSEQ multiplex PCR, yet TCRdb's version contains in-frame clones alone and is incomplete. The sample lists 140,000 to 150,000 clones, 10% to 15% seen once, with under 1.5% in the top ten. This record belongs to a study of beta chain features in type 1 diabetes. Study-level results: Compared to healthy donors, patients appeared to have naive, central memory and Treg TCRB repertoires that were more alike. Type 1 diabetes patients had TCRB CDR3s that were shorter (moderately but significantly so) in all four CD4+ subsets.

The sequence was obtained from a man aged 18-30 years with type 1 diabetes. Sequenced input: central memory CD4+ T cells from blood. V gene TRBV5-4 combines with J gene TRBJ2-3; D might be TRBD1 or TRBD2, each matching 5 bases. As DNA, the CDR3 is TGTGCCATCACCACGGGGACCGACACAAAAAGGGATACGCAGTATTTT. Its protein is CAITTGTDTKRDTQYF.